This T cell receptor (beta chain) originates from a study of sequential checkpoint blockade in melanoma. Study details: TCRβ was sequenced from DNA of 90 to 95 pretreatment tumors.

This clone was seen ten or more times. Treatment defined: randomized to nivolumab then ipilimumab (arm A) or the reverse (arm B). No patient had prior DNA-damaging chemotherapy. Only in-frame clones appear in the TCRdb table, and some are missing; sequencing was by immunoSEQ multiplex PCR. The table shows over 10,000 clones, with 25% to 35% occurring only once. The CDR3 runs 15 residues. V lost 3 bases and J lost 9; bases outside the gene matches: 9. CDR1 and CDR2 from the germline V gene are SGHNT and YENEEA. V gene TRBV11-3 combines with J gene TRBJ2-5; 11 bases align to TRBD2. The sequence was collected from a human donor with melanoma. Sequenced here: tumor tissue (inferred from file names), sampled from a patient given nivolumab and ipilimumab in sequence. CDR3 bases: TGTGCCAGCAGCTTGGATTTTAGCGGGAGGGGTGCCCAGTACTTC. Encoded protein: CASSLDFSGRGAQYF.